What follows are 13 T cell receptor beta chains derived from one specimen sequenced in a study of blood T cell repertoires in COVID-19. TCRdb keeps only in-frame clones here, not all; method: immunoSEQ multiplex PCR. The data show some 230,000 clones, with 84% seen just once and less than 6.5% held by the top ten. Sequencing was performed on peripheral blood. The source of these receptors is a woman aged 55 to 70 who had recovered from COVID-19.

The chain couples TRBV5-1 to TRBJ2-7; TRBD1 aligns across 9 bases. Germline CDR1 SGHRS, CDR2 YFSETQ. The CDR3 consists of 15 residues. The junction had 11 bases not matched to a gene; V was cut back by 4 bases and J by 6 bases. CDR3 nucleotide sequence: TGCGCCAGCAGCAAAATACAGGGGGCCGGTGGCGAGCAGTACTTC. Protein sequence: CASSKIQGAGGEQYF. The full variable domain, in which reference TRBV5-1 and TRBJ2-7 provide the parts outside the CDR3, is KAGVTQTPRYLIKTRGQQVTLSCSPISGHRSVSWYQQTPGQGLQFLFEYFSETQRNKGNFPGRFSGRQFSNSRSEMNVSTLELGDSALYLCASSKIQGAGGEQYFGPGTRLTVT.

The chain couples TRBV7-3 to TRBJ2-3, with 7 bases lining up with TRBD1. Germline assignment: CDR1 SGHTA and CDR2 FQGTGA. The length of the CDR3 is 16 residues. V dropped 4 bases and J dropped 2; count of bases not matched to a gene: 9. The CDR3 DNA follows: TGTGCCAGCAGCTACACAGGGGTTCAAAACACAGATACGCAGTATTTT. The encoded protein is CASSYTGVQNTDTQYF.

Remarks on this clone: Mismatch with germline at one junction end may stem from a read error. The chain employs TRBV4-1 and TRBJ2-4; TRBD1 is a possible D gene (5 bases). Germline-derived CDR1 and CDR2 are MGHRA and YSYEKL. The CDR3 length is 15 residues. Here the CDR3 reads CASSQRGSAQNIQYF. The CDR3 bases are TGCGCCAGCAGCCAAAGGGGTTCAGCCCAAAACATTCAGTACTTC.

The V gene is TRBV7-8, the J gene TRBJ1-4, with TRBD1 identical over 7 bases. Unmatched junction bases numbered 8, after V lost 7 bases and J lost 3 bases. This CDR3 has 15 amino acids. The germline V gene has CDR1 SGHVS and CDR2 FQNEAQ. CDR3 sequence: CASKRQGLPNEKLFF. The CDR3, as DNA: TGTGCCAGCAAAAGACAGGGCTTGCCTAATGAAAAACTGTTTTTT.

The chain uses TRBV11-3 and TRBJ2-7; D may be TRBD2 (6 bases). V lost 0 bases and J lost 4, with 7 bases in between. CDR1 is SGHNT and CDR2 is YENEEA in the germline V gene. The CDR3 covers 13 residues. CDR3 DNA sequence: TGTGCCAGCAGCTTAGAGACTAGTTACGAGCAGTACTTC. Translation gives CASSLETSYEQYF.

V gene TRBV2 combines with J gene TRBJ2-1; weak D call: TRBD2 (5 bases). Germline CDR1 reads SNHLY; CDR2 reads FYNNEI. V shed 7 bases and J shed 9 bases, with 22 bases lying between them. CDR3 length: 15 residues. CDR3 DNA: TGTGCCAGCACCCAACTGGGTCTGGGGAGTGGTGAGCAGTTCTTC. It yields the protein CASTQLGLGSGEQFF.

This rearrangement joins TRBV5-4 to TRBJ1-3; D not certain. CDR3 size: 15 residues. CDR1 SGHNT and CDR2 YYREEE come from the germline V gene (reference sequence). V was trimmed by 3 bases and J by 0 bases, leaving 10 bases between them. CDR3 in amino acids: CASSSPQISGNTIYF. DNA for the CDR3: TGTGCCAGCAGCTCACCCCAGATCTCTGGAAACACCATATATTTT.

This chain joins TRBV9 and TRBJ1-4; D unresolved. Germline CDR1 and CDR2: SGDLS and YYNGEE. The CDR3 totals 15 residues. Trimming removed 0 bases at V and 7 bases at J, with 13 bases between. The CDR3 region has the DNA TGTGCCAGCAGCGTAGGGGAGGGAAACGGTGAAAAACTGTTTTTT. Its protein product is CASSVGEGNGEKLFF.

The CDR3 DNA sequence: TGTGCCAGCAGCTTAAGGGAAGGACACCTCTATGGCTACACCTTC. This encodes CASSLREGHLYGYTF. V and J are TRBV7-9 and TRBJ1-2, with D possibly being TRBD1 (5 bases). This CDR3 spans 15 amino acids. Germline V gives CDR1 SEHNR, CDR2 FQNEAQ (reference sequence). V was trimmed by 2 bases and J by 4 bases, leaving 14 bases between them. The variable domain in full, completed from reference TRBV7-9 and TRBJ1-2, reads DTGVSQNPRHKITKRGQNVTFRCDPISEHNRLYWYRQTLGQGPEFLTYFQNEAQLEKSRLLSDRFSAERPKGSFSTLEIQRTEQGDSAMYLCASSLREGHLYGYTFGSGTRLTVV.

V and J are TRBV6-5 and TRBJ1-4; D unresolved. CDR3 length equals 16 residues. The V and J ends lost 0 bases and 2 bases respectively, with 10 bases between them. The germline gives CDR1 MNHEY, CDR2 SVGAGI. The CDR3 spells CASSYSQQFTNEKLFF. The DNA for the CDR3 is TGTGCCAGCAGTTACTCGCAACAGTTCACTAATGAAAAACTGTTTTTT.

The rearrangement joins TRBV6-5 to TRBJ1-1, with D unclear. Per germline, CDR1 MNHEY and CDR2 SVGAGI. The germline V and J ends were trimmed by 6 bases and 0 bases, with 8 bases remaining between them. This CDR3 region has 13 residues. The CDR3 here is CASSTDVNTEAFF. CDR3 sequence (DNA): TGTGCCAGCAGCACAGACGTGAACACTGAAGCTTTCTTT.

The rearrangement links TRBV6-5 to TRBJ2-7; TRBD1 is a possible D gene (6 bases). V was trimmed by 0 bases and J by 5 bases, leaving 14 bases between them. The CDR3 loop spans 15 amino acids. Germline V lookup: CDR1 MNHEY, CDR2 SVGAGI. The CDR3 bases are TGTGCCAGCAGTTACTCGACACAGGGTCCCCACGAGCAGTACTTC. Translating gives CASSYSTQGPHEQYF.

This chain connects TRBV3-1 (or the pseudogene TRBV3-2) to TRBJ1-1; a possible D gene is TRBD1 (5 bases). Per germline, CDR1 LGHDT and CDR2 YNNKEL (reference sequence). The CDR3 has 13 residues. Trimming took 1 base from V and 7 from J, leaving 10 bases between them. The CDR3 DNA reads TGTGCCAGCAGCCAAGCAGGGTTGGGTGAAGCTTTCTTT. Protein: CASSQAGLGEAFF.